This TCR beta chain was captured in a study of monozygotic twins with inflammatory bowel disease. UMIs were attached via template switching, each with a 6-nucleotide sample barcode. Two nested PCRs, approximately 16 and 10 cycles, amplified TCRalpha and TCRbeta cDNA. TCRdb derives one entry per CDR3 protein from the 5' RACE reads, leaving out DNA. This sample's table reports around 210,000 distinct CDR3 sequences. With respect to this clonotype: Its matching antigen is unknown.

General study results and limits: Patient repertoires may carry noise from differing immunosuppressive treatments. Findings did not support one strong IBD-associated signal or clonotype.

The germline V gene encodes CDR1 KGHDR and CDR2 SFDVKD. The CDR3 spans 13 residues. The sequence was obtained from a human donor with ulcerative colitis or Crohn's disease, or a healthy co-twin of an affected twin (not recorded which). The gene calls are TRBV24-1 and TRBJ1-2. The sequenced sample consisted of blood. CDR3 residues: CATSDFGVYGYTF.